This T cell receptor (beta chain) was sequenced for a study of T cells after yellow fever vaccination. Study in general: The fractions with low cell numbers were processed using SMART-Seq v4 Ultra Low Input.

Germline loops: CDR1 SGHVS, CDR2 FQNEAQ. V dropped 3 bases and J dropped 2 bases, with 21 bases sitting between them. There are 18 residues in the CDR3. This clonotype was counted between two and nine times. Each CDR3 protein gets one entry after TCRdb re-called the 5' RACE reads with MiXCR. The profile shows some 350,000 distinct CDR3 sequences, around 10% of them singletons. The rearrangement links TRBV7-8 to TRBJ2-3; D is undetermined. Source: PBMCs, taken on the day of the first yellow fever vaccination. The receptor comes from a man aged 18 to 35 who received the YFV17D yellow fever vaccine. Here the CDR3 reads CASSFPESGFYNTDTQYF. Here the CDR3 DNA reads TGTGCCAGCAGCTTTCCAGAGAGTGGGTTTTATAACACAGATACGCAGTATTTT.